This T cell receptor beta chain derives from a study of T cell responses to AZD1222 COVID-19 vaccine. Looked up from germline, CDR1 is MNHEY and CDR2 is SVGEGT. This CDR3 has 12 residues. V lost 3 bases to trimming and J lost 5 bases, with 7 bases between them. As to this clone: The antigen is undetermined.

General study findings and limits: Donors skewed white British and female; clonal diversity was possibly underestimated.

Generated by immunoSEQ multiplex PCR, the TCRdb table keeps only in-frame clones and is missing some. The sample includes more than 120,000 clones, around 93% of them seen just once. The genes are TRBV6-2 or TRBV6-3 and TRBJ2-5, with D unclear. The sample consisted of peripheral blood, taken on day 0 of AZD1222 vaccination. The sequence came from an adult in good health. CDR3 bases: TGTGCCAGCAGTTATCCTCTGGAGACCCAGTACTTC. Residues: CASSYPLETQYF.